The next 7 T cell receptor beta chains were all read from a single sample in a study of cytomegalovirus exposure and HLA in healthy donors. In the PCR, 60 Vbeta and 13 Jbeta primers were used. Using immunoSEQ multiplex PCR, the repertoire was profiled, and TCRdb retains in-frame clones only, with some absent. The table records some 170,000 clones, roughly 85% of them present only once. Sequencing input: PBMCs. The receptors shown here come from a man aged 35 to 55 in good health and CMV-seronegative.

The chain carries TRBV5-4 and TRBJ1-3, with D possibly TRBD1 on 5 matching bases. Germline CDR1 is SGHNT and CDR2 is YYREEE (reference sequence). The CDR3 has 16 amino acids. Deletions cut 0 bases from V and 4 bases from J, with 14 bases between. This CDR3 reads CASSLDGARGGNTIYF. CDR3 coding DNA: TGTGCCAGCAGCTTGGATGGGGCCCGAGGAGGAAACACCATATATTTT. Full variable domain (rest looked up from reference TRBV5-4 and TRBJ1-3): ETGVTQSPTHLIKTRGQQVTLRCSSQSGHNTVSWYQQALGQGPQFIFQYYREEENGRGNFPPRFSGLQFPNYSSELNVNALELDDSALYLCASSLDGARGGNTIYFGEGSWLTVV.

The chain recombines TRBV6-1 with TRBJ2-5, with 10 bases lining up with TRBD1. The trim removed 5 bases at V and 4 bases at J, leaving 7 bases unmatched. The CDR3 length is 15 residues. The V gene's germline CDR1 is MNHNS and CDR2 SASEGT. The CDR3 DNA sequence: TGTGCCAGCAGTCCGACAGGGGGCTTCGGAGAGACCCAGTACTTC. Its translation is CASSPTGGFGETQYF.

This CDR3 reads CASSVDPRSPFEQYF. The CDR3 nucleotides read TGTGCCAGCAGCGTAGACCCACGGTCCCCCTTCGAGCAGTACTTC. V and J are TRBV9 and TRBJ2-7, with D unresolved. The CDR3 length is 15 residues. CDR1 and CDR2 from the germline V gene are SGDLS and YYNGEE. The V gene lost 0 bases and the J gene lost 6 bases, with 16 bases spanning the gap.

The chain has TRBV6-1 and TRBJ1-5; TRBD1 matches at 7 bases. Germline V gene sequence: CDR1 MNHNS, CDR2 SASEGT. This CDR3 has 14 amino acids. V lost 4 bases and J lost 4; bases outside the gene matches: 4. The CDR3 here is CASSGTGVNQPQHF. In nucleotides, the CDR3 is TGTGCCAGCAGTGGAACAGGGGTGAATCAGCCCCAGCATTTT.

The chain joins TRBV4-1 to TRBJ1-5, with D possibly matching TRBD1 (5 bases). The CDR3 is 12 amino acids. From germline, CDR1 is MGHRA and CDR2 YSYEKL. Trimming removed 9 bases from V and 5 bases from J, with 11 bases in between. The CDR3 spells CASGGWDQPQHF. DNA of the CDR3: TGCGCCAGTGGGGGGTGGGATCAGCCCCAGCATTTT.

The chain couples TRBV5-1 to TRBJ2-5, with D perhaps TRBD2 (5 bases). CDR1 SGHRS and CDR2 YFSETQ come from the germline V gene. The CDR3 is made up of 14 amino acids. With 4 bases removed from V and 5 bases from J, the gap between germline ends came to 15 bases. The CDR3 spells CASSPLSEEETQYF. The CDR3 DNA reads TGCGCCAGCAGCCCACTTTCGGAGGAGGAGACCCAGTACTTC.

The gene calls are TRBV27 and TRBJ2-3; D perhaps matches TRBD2 (5 bases). The CDR3 is 11 amino acids. The V end was cut by 2 bases, the J end by 10 bases, with 7 bases between. CDR1 MNHEY and CDR2 SMNVEV come from the germline V gene (reference sequence). The CDR3 region is CASSLGGPQYF. The CDR3 coding sequence is TGTGCCAGCAGTTTAGGAGGACCGCAGTATTTT.